These 23 T cell receptor beta chains were sequenced from one sample in a study of blood T cell repertoires in COVID-19. Profiling relied on immunoSEQ multiplex PCR, and the TCRdb table lists in-frame clones only, not all of them. The table has about 250,000 clones, 86% seen once. Material for sequencing was peripheral blood. These receptors were obtained from a woman aged 80 or over with COVID-19, enrolled during active disease.

V usage is TRBV14 and J usage is TRBJ1-6; 9 nucleotides agree with TRBD1. In germline, CDR1 is SGHDN, CDR2 FVKESK. This CDR3 region has 13 residues. Trimming cost V 7 bases and J 10 bases; bases outside gene matches: 5. The CDR3 region is CASKTGGGSPLHF. CDR3 nucleotides: TGTGCCAGCAAAACAGGGGGCGGCTCACCCCTCCACTTT.

V and J are TRBV2 and TRBJ2-1; D possibly corresponds to TRBD2 (6 bases). Germline CDR1 SNHLY, CDR2 FYNNEI. CDR3 length: 14 residues. V lost 7 bases and J 10 bases, leaving 20 bases between the germline ends. CDR3 coding DNA: TGTGCCAGCAAAGCCGGCGGGGCCAATGAGGAGCAGTTCTTC. It encodes CASKAGGANEEQFF. The entire variable domain, with the rest obtained from reference TRBV2 and TRBJ2-1, is as follows: EPEVTQTPSHQVTQMGQEVILRCVPISNHLYFYWYRQILGQKVEFLVSFYNNEISEKSEIFDDQFSVERPDGSNFTLKIRSTKLEDSAMYFCASKAGGANEEQFFGPGTRLTVL.

The genes are TRBV2 and TRBJ1-6; D is possibly TRBD1 (5 bases). In germline, CDR1 is SNHLY, CDR2 FYNNEI. V shed 6 bases and J shed 7 bases, with 10 bases lying between them. The CDR3 spans 13 residues. The DNA of the CDR3 is TGTGCCAGCAGAGGCGCAGGGAATTCACCCCTCCACTTT. Its translation is CASRGAGNSPLHF. Full variable domain (remainder filled in from reference TRBV2 and TRBJ1-6): EPEVTQTPSHQVTQMGQEVILRCVPISNHLYFYWYRQILGQKVEFLVSFYNNEISEKSEIFDDQFSVERPDGSNFTLKIRSTKLEDSAMYFCASRGAGNSPLHFGNGTRLTVT.

The gene calls are TRBV28 and TRBJ1-5; 7 bases map to TRBD1. The CDR3 is made up of 14 amino acids. Germline V gene data show CDR1 as MDHEN and CDR2 as SYDVKM. V trimming: 5 bases; J trimming: 7 bases; junction bases outside the gene matches: 8. CDR3 protein: CASSPGTEVQPQHF. The CDR3 nucleotides are TGTGCCAGCAGTCCGGGGACAGAGGTCCAGCCCCAGCATTTT.

The rearrangement joins TRBV5-8 to TRBJ1-1, with D unresolved. V lost 4 bases and J lost 5, with 12 bases in between. From germline, CDR1 is SGHTS and CDR2 YDEGEE. The CDR3 is 13 residues long. The CDR3 bases are TGTGCCAGCAGCCCCCCGCGTCCGACTGAAGCTTTCTTT. Translated, it gives CASSPPRPTEAFF.

V usage is TRBV11-2 and J usage is TRBJ2-3; 10 positions match TRBD2. Germline V gene lookup returns CDR1 SGHAT and CDR2 FQNNGV. The CDR3 consists of 16 residues. The V and J ends lost 5 bases and 3 bases, in that order; junction bases with no gene match: 8. This CDR3 is CASSQRGGGFTDTQYF. The CDR3 DNA is TGTGCCAGCAGCCAGCGGGGGGGCGGTTTTACAGATACGCAGTATTTT. Using reference TRBV11-2 and TRBJ2-3 for the parts outside the CDR3, the full variable domain is EAGVAQSPRYKIIEKRQSVAFWCNPISGHATLYWYQQILGQGPKLLIQFQNNGVVDDSQLPKDRFSAERLKGVDSTLKIQPAKLEDSAVYLCASSQRGGGFTDTQYFGPGTRLTVL.

This clone occurred a few times. The gene calls are TRBV18 and TRBJ1-5; 7 positions agree with TRBD1. Unmatched junction bases numbered 4, after V lost 5 bases and J lost 6 bases. CDR1 and CDR2 (germline): KGHSH, LQKENI. This CDR3 contains 13 residues. As DNA, the CDR3 is TGTGCCAGCTCATCAGACAGGGTTCAGCCCCAGCATTTT. Its protein is CASSSDRVQPQHF.

This clone was found a few times. This rearrangement joins TRBV6-1 to TRBJ1-6; D uncertain. Germline loops: CDR1 MNHNS, CDR2 SASEGT. The V and J ends lost 2 bases and 7 bases respectively, with 9 bases between them. This CDR3 contains 14 residues. In DNA, the CDR3 is TGTGCCAGCAGTGAACCCCAATTCAATTCACCCCTCCACTTT. This codes for CASSEPQFNSPLHF.

The V gene is TRBV18, the J gene TRBJ1-2; D call uncertain. Per germline, CDR1 KGHSH and CDR2 LQKENI. This CDR3 contains 16 residues. The ends were cut back, 0 bases at V and 0 bases at J, with 11 bases in the middle. The CDR3 DNA reads TGTGCCAGCTCACCACCGGCCACCAGGTCTAACTATGGCTACACCTTC. Translation gives CASSPPATRSNYGYTF.

The CDR3 spells CASSWGQHGYTF. The CDR3 nucleotides read TGTGCCAGCAGCTGGGGACAGCATGGCTACACCTTC. This chain links TRBV7-9 with TRBJ1-2, with TRBD1 matching over 7 bases. Looked up from germline, CDR1 is SEHNR and CDR2 is FQNEAQ (reference sequence). CDR3 size: 12 residues. V gave up 4 bases and J gave up 6 bases; unmatched junction bases: 2.

Turning to this clone: One end of the junction is discordant with germline, which a read error may explain. V usage is TRBV6-5 and J usage is TRBJ1-3; no firm D call. The CDR3 is 15 amino acids. CDR1 is MNHEY, CDR2 SVGAGI, per germline. The CDR3 region is CASSDSSISGNTIYF. Written as DNA, the CDR3 is TGTGCCAGCAGTGACTCAAGCATCTCTGGAAACACCATATATTTT.

The chain has TRBV18 and TRBJ1-3, with a weak D call TRBD1 (5 bases). Per the germline V gene, CDR1 is KGHSH and CDR2 is LQKENI. V lost 0 bases and J lost 0, with 9 bases in between. This CDR3 is 16 amino acids long. CDR3 coding DNA: TGTGCCAGCTCACCACCGACAGTAACCTCTGGAAACACCATATATTTT. It yields the protein CASSPPTVTSGNTIYF.

The V gene is TRBV4-1, the J gene TRBJ1-1, with D possibly TRBD1 on 5 matching bases. This CDR3 has 14 residues. Germline CDR1 is MGHRA and CDR2 is YSYEKL. V shed 3 bases and J shed 3 bases, with 11 bases lying between them. The CDR3 DNA sequence: TGCGCCAGCAGCCATACACGGGGGGACACTGAAGCTTTCTTT. Residues: CASSHTRGDTEAFF.

The rearrangement joins TRBV19 to TRBJ1-3; 8 positions match TRBD1. This CDR3 spans 17 amino acids. CDR1 is LNHDA and CDR2 is SQIVND in the germline V gene (reference sequence). V shed 6 bases and J 0 bases; nucleotides not matched to a gene: 10. The DNA for the CDR3 is TGTGCCAGTAGGAATCCCGGGACAGGAAGCTCTGGAAACACCATATATTTT. Amino acid sequence: CASRNPGTGSSGNTIYF.

This clone has a single count. The CDR3, as DNA: TGTGCCAGCAGCCTAACTAGCGGGGGGGCCTCCTTCTCCTACGAGCAGTACTTC. Protein product: CASSLTSGGASFSYEQYF. The chain uses TRBV11-2 and TRBJ2-7; 13 nucleotides align to TRBD2. The germline V gene encodes CDR1 SGHAT and CDR2 FQNNGV. CDR3 size: 18 residues. V lost 5 bases, J lost 0 bases, and 10 bases stayed unmatched.

The chain recombines TRBV6-2 or TRBV6-3 with TRBJ2-1, with TRBD2 identical over 7 bases. The trim removed 5 bases at V and 7 bases at J, leaving 2 bases unmatched. CDR1 and CDR2 from the germline V gene are MNHEY and SVGEGT. The CDR3 has 12 amino acids. The CDR3 is CASSRGGNEQFF. The CDR3 DNA sequence: TGTGCCAGCAGTAGGGGAGGGAATGAGCAGTTCTTC.

The table lists this clone with a few counts. The chain has TRBV6-2 or TRBV6-3 and TRBJ1-2; TRBD1 agrees at 7 bases. The CDR3 loop spans 15 amino acids. V shed 2 bases and J 2 bases; nucleotides not matched to a gene: 5. Germline CDR1 and CDR2: MNHEY and SVGEGT. As DNA, the CDR3 is TGTGCCAGCAGTTACCCGGGACAGCCCAACTATGGCTACACCTTC. Its protein product is CASSYPGQPNYGYTF.

CDR3 sequence: CATSGQHNEKLFF. The DNA of the CDR3 is TGTGCCACCTCGGGACAGCATAATGAAAAACTGTTTTTT. The chain carries TRBV15 and TRBJ1-4; 7 nucleotides match TRBD1. The V gene's germline CDR1 is LNHNV and CDR2 YYDKDF (reference sequence). CDR3 size: 13 residues. V was clipped by 8 bases and J by 4 bases; unmatched bases: 4.

This clone showed up just once. The chain recombines TRBV2 with TRBJ2-1; maybe TRBD1 (6 bases). The germline V gene has CDR1 SNHLY and CDR2 FYNNEI. This CDR3 comprises 14 residues. Trimming shortened V by 5 bases and J by 4 bases, and 12 bases separated the two germline ends. The DNA of the CDR3 is TGTGCCAGCAGTTACGCAGGGGCGTACAATGAGCAGTTCTTC. Amino acid sequence: CASSYAGAYNEQFF.

This clone was counted a few times. This chain connects TRBV6-5 to TRBJ1-3, with a weak D call TRBD1 (5 bases). Looked up from germline, CDR1 is MNHEY and CDR2 is SVGAGI. V lost 5 bases and J 2 bases, leaving 7 bases between the germline ends. The CDR3 totals 13 residues. CDR3 sequence: CASSRGAGNTIYF. CDR3 bases: TGTGCCAGCAGTCGGGGGGCTGGAAACACCATATATTTT.

The chain links TRBV9 to TRBJ2-5; 11 bases fit TRBD2. CDR1 and CDR2 (germline): SGDLS, YYNGEE. The CDR3 extends over 16 amino acids. J gave up 9 bases and V 3 bases, and 13 bases lay outside the gene matches. CDR3 bases: TGTGCCAGCAGCGCCCCCGGGACTAGCGGTTCGGTGGCCCAGTACTTC. Its translation: CASSAPGTSGSVAQYF.

J is TRBJ2-1 and V is TRBV9; D might be TRBD2 (7 bases). The V end was cut by 0 bases, the J end by 5 bases, with 15 bases between. The CDR3 totals 16 residues. Germline V lookup: CDR1 SGDLS, CDR2 YYNGEE. The DNA of the CDR3 is TGTGCCAGCAGCGTAGCCGGGGGGCAGGGTAACAATGAGCAGTTCTTC. Its protein product is CASSVAGGQGNNEQFF.

CDR3: CASSRPFAGVSNEQFF. In nucleotides, the CDR3 is TGTGCCAGCAGCCGTCCCTTCGCGGGGGTTAGCAATGAGCAGTTCTTC. The chain couples TRBV7-2 to TRBJ2-1; TRBD2 agrees at 7 bases. The ends lost 5 bases at V and 6 bases at J; junction bases unmatched: 13. The V gene's germline CDR1 is SGHTA and CDR2 FQGNSA. This CDR3 comprises 16 residues.